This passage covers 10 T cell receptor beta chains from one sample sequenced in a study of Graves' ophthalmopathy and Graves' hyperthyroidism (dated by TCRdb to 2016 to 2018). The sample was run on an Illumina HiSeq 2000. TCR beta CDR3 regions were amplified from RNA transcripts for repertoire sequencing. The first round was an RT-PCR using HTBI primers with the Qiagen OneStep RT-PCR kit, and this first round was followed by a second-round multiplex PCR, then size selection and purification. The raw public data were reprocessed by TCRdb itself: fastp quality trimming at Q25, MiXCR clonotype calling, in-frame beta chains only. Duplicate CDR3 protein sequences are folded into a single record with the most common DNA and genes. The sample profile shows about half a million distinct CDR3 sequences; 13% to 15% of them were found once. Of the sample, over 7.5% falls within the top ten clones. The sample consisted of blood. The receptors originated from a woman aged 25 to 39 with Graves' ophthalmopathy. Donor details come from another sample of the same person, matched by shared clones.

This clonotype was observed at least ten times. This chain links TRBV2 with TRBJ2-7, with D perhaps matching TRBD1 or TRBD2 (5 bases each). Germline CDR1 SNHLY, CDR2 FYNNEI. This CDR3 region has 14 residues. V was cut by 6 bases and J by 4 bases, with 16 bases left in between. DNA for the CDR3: TGTGCCAGCAGGGCCGGGACCGTCCTTTACGAGCAGTACTTC. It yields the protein CASRAGTVLYEQYF.

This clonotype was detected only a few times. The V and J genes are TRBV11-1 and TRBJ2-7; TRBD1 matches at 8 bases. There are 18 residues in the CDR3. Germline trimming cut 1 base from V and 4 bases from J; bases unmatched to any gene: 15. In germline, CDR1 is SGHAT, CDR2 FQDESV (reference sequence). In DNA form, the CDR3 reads TGTGCCAGCAGCTTAGTAAAACAGAAGACAGGGGCGGGATACGAGCAGTACTTC. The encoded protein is CASSLVKQKTGAGYEQYF. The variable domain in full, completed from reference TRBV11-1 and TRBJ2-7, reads EAEVAQSPRYKITEKSQAVAFWCDPISGHATLYWYRQILGQGPELLVQFQDESVVDDSQLPKDRFSAERLKGVDSTLKIQPAELGDSAMYLCASSLVKQKTGAGYEQYFGPGTRLTVT.

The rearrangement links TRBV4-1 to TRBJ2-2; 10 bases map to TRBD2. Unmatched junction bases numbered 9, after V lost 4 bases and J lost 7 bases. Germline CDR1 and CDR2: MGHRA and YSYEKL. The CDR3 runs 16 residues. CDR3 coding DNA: TGCGCCAGCAGCCTACCACTAGCGGGGTCTTTCGGGGAGCTGTTTTTT. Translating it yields CASSLPLAGSFGELFF.

CDR3 nucleotides: TGTGCCTGGAGTGCGGGGCGGTCATTAAACATCTACGAGCAGTACTTC. Protein: CAWSAGRSLNIYEQYF. The chain carries TRBV30 and TRBJ2-7; D tentatively fits TRBD1 or TRBD2 (5 bases each). V shed 1 base and J shed 3 bases, with 19 bases lying between them. CDR1 and CDR2 (germline): GTSNPN, SVGIG (reference sequence). The CDR3 is 16 amino acids.

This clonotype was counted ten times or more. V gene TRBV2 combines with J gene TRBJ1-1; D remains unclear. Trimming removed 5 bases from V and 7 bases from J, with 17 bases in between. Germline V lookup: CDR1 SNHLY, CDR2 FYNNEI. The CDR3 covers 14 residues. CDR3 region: CASSPFGGSNEAFF. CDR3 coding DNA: TGTGCCAGCAGTCCCTTCGGAGGGTCCAATGAAGCTTTCTTT. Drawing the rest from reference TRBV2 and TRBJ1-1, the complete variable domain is EPEVTQTPSHQVTQMGQEVILRCVPISNHLYFYWYRQILGQKVEFLVSFYNNEISEKSEIFDDQFSVERPDGSNFTLKIRSTKLEDSAMYFCASSPFGGSNEAFFGQGTRLTVV.

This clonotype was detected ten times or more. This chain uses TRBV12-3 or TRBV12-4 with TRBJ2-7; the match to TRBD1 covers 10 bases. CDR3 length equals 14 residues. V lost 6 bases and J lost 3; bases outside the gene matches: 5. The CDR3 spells CASRTGTGDYEQYF. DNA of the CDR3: TGTGCCAGCAGAACCGGGACAGGGGACTACGAGCAGTACTTC.

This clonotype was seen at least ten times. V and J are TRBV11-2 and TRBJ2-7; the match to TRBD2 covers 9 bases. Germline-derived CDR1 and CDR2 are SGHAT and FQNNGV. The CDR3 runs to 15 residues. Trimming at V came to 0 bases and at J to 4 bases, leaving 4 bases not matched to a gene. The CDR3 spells CASSLEAGGPYEQYF. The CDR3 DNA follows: TGTGCCAGCAGCTTAGAGGCGGGAGGGCCTTACGAGCAGTACTTC.

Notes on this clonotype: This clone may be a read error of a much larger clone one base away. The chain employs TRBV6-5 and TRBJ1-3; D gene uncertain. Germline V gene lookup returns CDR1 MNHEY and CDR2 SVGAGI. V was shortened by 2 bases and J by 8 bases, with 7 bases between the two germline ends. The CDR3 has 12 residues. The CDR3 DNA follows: TGTGCCAGCAGTTACGCCAGGTACACCATATATTTT. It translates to CASSYARYTIYF.

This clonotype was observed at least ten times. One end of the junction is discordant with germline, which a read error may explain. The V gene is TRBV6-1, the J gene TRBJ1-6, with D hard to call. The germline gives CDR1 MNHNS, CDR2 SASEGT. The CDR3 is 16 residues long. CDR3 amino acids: CASSEPARRDNSLLHF. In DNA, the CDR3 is TGTGCCAGCAGTGAGCCGGCTAGGCGGGATAATTCACTCCTCCACTTT.

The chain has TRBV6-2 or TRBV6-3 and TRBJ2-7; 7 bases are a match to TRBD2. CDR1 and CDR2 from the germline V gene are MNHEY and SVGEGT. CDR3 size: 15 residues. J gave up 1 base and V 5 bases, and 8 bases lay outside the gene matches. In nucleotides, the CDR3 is TGTGCCAGCAGTACCTTCGGGGGGTTGTCCTACGAGCAGTACTTC. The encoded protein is CASSTFGGLSYEQYF.